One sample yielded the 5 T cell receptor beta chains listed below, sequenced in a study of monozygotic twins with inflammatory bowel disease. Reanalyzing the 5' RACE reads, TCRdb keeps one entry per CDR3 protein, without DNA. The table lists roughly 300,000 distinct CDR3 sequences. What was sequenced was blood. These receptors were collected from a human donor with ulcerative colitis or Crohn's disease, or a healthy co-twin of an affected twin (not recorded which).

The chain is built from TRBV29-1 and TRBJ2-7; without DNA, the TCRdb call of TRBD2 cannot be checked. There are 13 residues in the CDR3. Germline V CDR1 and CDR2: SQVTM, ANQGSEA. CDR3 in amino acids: CSVGRGSAYEQYF.

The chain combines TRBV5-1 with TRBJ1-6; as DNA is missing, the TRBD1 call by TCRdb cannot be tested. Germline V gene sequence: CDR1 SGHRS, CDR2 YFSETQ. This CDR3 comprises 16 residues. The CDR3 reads CASKAETSGTNSPLHF.

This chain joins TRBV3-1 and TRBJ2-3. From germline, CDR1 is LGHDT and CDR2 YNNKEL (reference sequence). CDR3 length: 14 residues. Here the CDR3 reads CASSQFPGTDTQYF.

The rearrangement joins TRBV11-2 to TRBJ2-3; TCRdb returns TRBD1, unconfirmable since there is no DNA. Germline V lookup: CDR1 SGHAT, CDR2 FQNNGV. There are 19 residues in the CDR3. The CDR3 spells CASSSQPRQGGWGTDTQYF.

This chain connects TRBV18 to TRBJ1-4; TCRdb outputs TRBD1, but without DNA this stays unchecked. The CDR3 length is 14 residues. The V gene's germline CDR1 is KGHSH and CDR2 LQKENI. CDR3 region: CASAGTASNEKLFF.